The sample holds one count of the clone carrying this T cell receptor (beta chain). The entry originates in a study of blood T cell repertoires in COVID-19. Study as a whole: The United States, Italy and Spain supplied acute and convalescent COVID-19 samples.

The V gene lost 2 bases and the J gene lost 6 bases, with 14 bases spanning the gap. CDR1 SGHKS and CDR2 YYEKEE come from the germline V gene (reference sequence). The CDR3 extends over 14 amino acids. Per the authors' pipeline: How many nucleated cells were present was estimated from reference gene primer amplification. Libraries were prepared by immunoSEQ multiplex PCR; TCRdb keeps only in-frame clonotypes and omits some of them. The V and J calls and clone size were taken over from that table, and D and trimming were inferred from the DNA. The sample lists some 490,000 clones, around 85% occurring once.

Sequencing was performed on PBMCs or T cells enriched from blood (not recorded which). V is TRBV5-5 and J is TRBJ1-1; D possibly corresponds to TRBD1 (6 bases). The clonotype originates from a woman aged 55-69 years who had recovered from COVID-19. CDR3 DNA sequence: TGTGCCAGCAGCTTCCAACAGGGTGCGCCTGAAGCTTTCTTT. Translating it yields CASSFQQGAPEAFF.